This entry is about one TCR beta chain. Its target is unknown. Repertoires were generated with immunoSEQ multiplex PCR, while TCRdb's copy carries only in-frame clones and drops some. In the table there are under 400,000 clones, roughly 87% of which are singletons. As to treatment: around 19 received Ad26.COV2.S at low or high dose, single or two shots; roughly five received placebo; per-sample allocation not given. The study sampled participants on day 63 after the first vaccine or placebo injection. It was an adult aged 18-55 years in Boston who was the donor. Built on an Ad26 vector, the vaccine expressed Wuhan-strain SARS-CoV-2 spike. This record comes from a study of Ad26.COV2.S vaccination and SARS-CoV-2 variants. General observations from the study: Vaccine and placebo recipients had comparable breadth of non-spike TCRs.

V shed 6 bases and J 4 bases; nucleotides not matched to a gene: 8. Germline CDR1 MNHNY, CDR2 SVGAGI (reference sequence). The CDR3 is 15 residues long. Sequencing was performed on peripheral blood, taken in a trial of Ad26.COV2.S vaccine versus placebo. This chain connects TRBV6-6 to TRBJ1-2, with 10 bases matching TRBD1. The TCR was taken from a person between 18 and 65 years old who received the Ad26.COV2.S COVID-19 vaccine or a placebo. The DNA of the CDR3 is TGTGCCAGCAGGTCCGGGACAGGGGCTCGCTATGGCTACACCTTC. Its translation: CASRSGTGARYGYTF.